A selection of T cell receptor beta chains follows, all from one sample in a study of blood T cell repertoires in COVID-19. Using immunoSEQ multiplex PCR, the repertoire was profiled, and TCRdb retains in-frame clones only, with some absent. Among some 46,000 clones listed, 88% were seen once. The sequenced sample consisted of peripheral blood. Source of these receptors: a man between 50 and 59 years old with acute or convalescent COVID-19. CDR3s include the opening cysteine and the closing phenylalanine or tryptophan. Each record gives: D gene, J gene, clone size, V gene, CDR3 length, CDR3 protein, CDR3 DNA. D genes are given only for firm matches. Clone size is stated in some rows and not others, as once, few, many or a class when expanded.

>TRBD1|TRBJ1-2|.|TRBV15|14
CATSSQGARYGYTF
TGTGCCACCAGCTCGCAGGGGGCAAGGTATGGCTACACCTTC
>.|TRBJ1-5|.|TRBV5-1|15
CASSSEGQTGQPQHF
TGCGCCAGCAGCTCAGAAGGACAGACGGGTCAGCCCCAGCATTTT
>TRBD1|TRBJ2-1|.|TRBV28|16
CASSQTTGGAYNEQFF
TGTGCCAGCAGCCAAACGACAGGGGGGGCTTACAATGAGCAGTTCTTC
>TRBD1|TRBJ2-7|.|TRBV3-1/TRBV3-2|15
CASSQSEPGGYEQYF
TGTGCCAGCAGCCAGAGTGAGCCAGGGGGCTACGAGCAGTACTTC
>.|TRBJ1-2|once|TRBV4-3|14
CASSRVTGPYGYTF
TGCGCCAGCAGCCGTGTTACAGGACCGTATGGCTACACCTTC
>.|TRBJ1-1|.|TRBV19|14
CASTPGGGRTEAFF
TGTGCCAGTACCCCGGGGGGGGGCAGGACTGAAGCTTTCTTT
>.|TRBJ2-7|.|TRBV5-5|15
CASSLAGTRISEQYF
TGTGCCAGCAGCTTGGCCGGGACACGGATTAGTGAGCAGTACTTC
>TRBD2|TRBJ2-1|once|TRBV28|15
CASSPGLARINEQFF
TGTGCCAGCAGTCCCGGACTAGCGCGTATCAATGAGCAGTTCTTC
>TRBD2|TRBJ2-5|.|TRBV20-1|14
CSASKAGTQETQYF
TGCAGTGCCAGTAAAGCGGGAACTCAAGAGACCCAGTACTTC
>TRBD1|TRBJ2-6|.|TRBV7-6|20
CASSLAWDREFLSGANVLTF
TGTGCCAGCAGCTTAGCGTGGGACAGGGAATTTCTCTCTGGGGCCAACGTCCTGACTTTC
>TRBD2|TRBJ2-5|.|TRBV19|14
CASSPGGGRETQYF
TGTGCCAGTAGTCCCGGGGGGGGGAGAGAGACCCAGTACTTC
>.|TRBJ2-1|.|TRBV6-5|14
CASWTPISYNEQFF
TGTGCCAGCTGGACACCAATCTCCTACAATGAGCAGTTCTTC
>TRBD1|TRBJ1-6|.|TRBV7-9|13
CASGGQANSPLHF
TGTGCCAGCGGGGGACAGGCTAATTCACCCCTCCACTTT
>TRBD1|TRBJ1-2|once|TRBV5-1|15
CASSLAGQTLYGYTF
TGCGCCAGCAGCTTGGCGGGACAGACTCTCTATGGCTACACCTTC
>TRBD1|TRBJ1-2|few|TRBV19|17
CATQKRKGDRKGYGYTF
TGTGCCACCCAAAAGCGGAAAGGGGACAGGAAGGGGTATGGCTACACCTTC
>.|TRBJ2-3|.|TRBV5-1|14
CASSLDVPVDTQYF
TGCGCCAGCAGCTTGGATGTTCCGGTAGATACGCAGTATTTT
>TRBD1|TRBJ1-4|.|TRBV5-4|17
CASSVQGQGFAGEKLFF
TGTGCCAGCAGCGTCCAAGGACAGGGTTTCGCGGGTGAAAAACTGTTTTTT
>TRBD1|TRBJ1-1|.|TRBV4-3|16
CASSPGQGTGDTEAFF
TGCGCCAGCAGCCCCGGACAGGGAACTGGGGACACTGAAGCTTTCTTT
>.|TRBJ1-4|.|TRBV6-6|15
CASSLNQGSNEKLFF
TGTGCCAGCAGCCTCAATCAGGGCTCTAATGAAAAACTGTTTTTT